The present T cell receptor (beta chain) was sequenced within a study of shared clonotypes between healthy human individuals. Study overall: Used for every donor were three CD4 naive, three CD4 memory, two CD8 naive and one CD8 memory plate. General observations from the study: Generally, naive subsets came out with larger estimated richness than memory subsets.

The data were produced by immunoSEQ multiplex PCR, yet TCRdb's version contains in-frame clones alone and is incomplete. The sample carries roughly 2.4 million clones, approximately 94% recorded once. Of note for this clone: No antigen is known for it. Other DNA sequences from this sample encode an identical CDR3 as well.

The CDR3 has 12 amino acids. V was shortened by 6 bases and J by 3 bases, with 9 bases between the two germline ends. Germline CDR1 and CDR2: SNHLY and FYNNEI. The TCR originated in a man aged 18 to 35 in good health. Sequencing input: naive CD4+ T cells sorted from blood. Stated subset: CD45RA+ positively selected. The gene calls are TRBV2 and TRBJ2-7; D gene ambiguous. The CDR3 DNA is TGTGCCAGCAGCGAGCACAGCTACGAGCAGTACTTC. Protein sequence: CASSEHSYEQYF.